The 13 T cell receptor beta chains given below trace back to one sample, sequenced in a study of blood T cells in healthy people across ages. A second PCR of roughly 7 to 11 cycles used a sample-barcoded 5' primer and a J-beta primer mix. TCRdb re-derived calls from the 5' RACE reads in MiXCR, one entry per CDR3 protein. This table holds about 830,000 distinct CDR3 sequences, roughly 60% found once. Sequenced: blood. The receptors shown here come from a man aged 25 to 40 in good health.

This clonotype is a singleton in its sample. This CDR3 reads CSVVEGGRQETQYF. CDR3 nucleotide sequence: TGCAGCGTTGTAGAAGGGGGAAGACAAGAGACCCAGTACTTC. The chain is built from TRBV29-1 and TRBJ2-5; tentatively, D is TRBD1 (6 bases). There are 14 residues in the CDR3. The V and J ends lost 4 bases and 2 bases respectively, with 14 bases between them. In germline, CDR1 is SQVTM, CDR2 ANQGSEA.

This clonotype has only a few counts. The chain couples TRBV3-1 to TRBJ1-2, with 7 positions matching TRBD1. Germline V gene lookup returns CDR1 LGHDT and CDR2 YNNKEL (reference sequence). The CDR3 is 12 residues long. Losses at the gene ends were 6 bases for V and 6 bases for J; bases not matched to a gene: 4. For the CDR3, the DNA is TGTGCCAGCAGTCGGACAGGACATGGCTACACCTTC. Encoded protein: CASSRTGHGYTF.

The V and J genes are TRBV5-1 and TRBJ2-6; possibly TRBD1 for D (5 bases). The CDR3 is 15 amino acids. From germline, CDR1 is SGHRS and CDR2 YFSETQ. Trimming cost V 4 bases and J 4 bases, with 12 bases left between them. DNA of the CDR3: TGCGCCAGCAGCCAAACAGGCGAAGGGGCCAACGTCCTGACTTTC. This translates into CASSQTGEGANVLTF.

This clonotype occurred many times. V gene TRBV20-1 combines with J gene TRBJ1-5, with 7 bases lining up with TRBD1. Trimming took 2 bases from V and 5 from J; bases not matched to a gene: 9. Germline lookup yields CDR1 DFQATT and CDR2 SNEGSKA (reference sequence). The CDR3 runs to 15 residues. The CDR3 region is CSARRQGGFDQPQHF. The DNA of the CDR3 is TGCAGTGCTAGAAGACAGGGTGGATTTGATCAGCCCCAGCATTTT.

The V gene is TRBV7-2, the J gene TRBJ2-5; unclear D gene. The CDR3 is made up of 11 amino acids. CDR1 is SGHTA, CDR2 FQGNSA, per germline. V lost 5 bases and J 4 bases, leaving 5 bases between the germline ends. The CDR3 sequence is CASSRSETQYF. The DNA for the CDR3 is TGTGCCAGCAGCAGATCAGAGACCCAGTACTTC.

The V call is TRBV30, the J call TRBJ2-3; no definite D call. The CDR3 loop spans 14 amino acids. Germline assignment: CDR1 GTSNPN and CDR2 SVGIG (reference sequence). With 2 bases removed from V and 4 bases from J, the gap between germline ends came to 13 bases. The CDR3: CAWSSSRLADTQYF. Here the CDR3 DNA reads TGTGCCTGGAGTTCCTCCCGACTGGCAGATACGCAGTATTTT.

The chain has TRBV4-3 and TRBJ2-7, with TRBD1 matching 9 bases. The V gene's germline CDR1 is LGHNA and CDR2 YSLEER. The J segment lost 6 bases and the V segment lost 1 base, leaving 10 bases of the junction unmatched. This CDR3 comprises 16 residues. The CDR3 DNA is TGCGCCAGCAGCCAAGGACTCGGGACAGGGCCCCTCGAGCAGTACTTC. Translated, it gives CASSQGLGTGPLEQYF.

The J gene is TRBJ2-7, the V gene TRBV4-3; the D gene is possibly TRBD1 (5 bases). Germline CDR1 is LGHNA and CDR2 is YSLEER. The V end lost 1 base, the J end lost 0 bases, and 10 bases lay between the germline ends. The CDR3 consists of 15 residues. Written as DNA, the CDR3 is TGCGCCAGCAGCCAAGGTCAGGGCTACTCCTACGAGCAGTACTTC. It yields the protein CASSQGQGYSYEQYF.

This chain links TRBV20-1 with TRBJ1-6, with a weak D call TRBD1 (6 bases). V was cut by 0 bases and J by 14 bases, with 8 bases left in between. The CDR3 consists of 11 residues. Per germline, CDR1 DFQATT and CDR2 SNEGSKA (reference sequence). CDR3 nucleotides: TGCAGTGCTAGAGATCAGGGGACCCTCCACTTT. Amino acid sequence: CSARDQGTLHF.

This clonotype was found a few times. The chain combines TRBV4-2 with TRBJ2-5; unclear D gene. Germline-derived CDR1 and CDR2 are LGHNA and YNFKEQ. The CDR3 runs 16 residues. The V and J ends lost 1 base and 5 bases respectively, with 17 bases between them. Here the CDR3 reads CASSQGVSGILETQYF. The CDR3 bases are TGTGCCAGCAGCCAAGGAGTATCGGGTATCCTGGAGACCCAGTACTTC.

The chain has TRBV11-3 and TRBJ2-5; D is uncertain. Germline loops: CDR1 SGHNT, CDR2 YENEEA. The CDR3 covers 13 residues. Trimming shortened V by 5 bases and J by 5 bases, and 12 bases separated the two germline ends. CDR3 sequence reads: CASSGNPKETQYF. The CDR3 DNA sequence: TGTGCCAGCAGCGGGAATCCTAAGGAGACCCAGTACTTC.

This chain joins TRBV5-1 and TRBJ2-5; the match to TRBD1 covers 8 bases. With V trimmed by 7 bases and J by 2 bases, 7 bases remained unmatched. Germline V CDR1 and CDR2: SGHRS, YFSETQ. This CDR3 has 14 residues. This CDR3 is CASAPGTGQETQYF. The CDR3 DNA follows: TGCGCCAGCGCCCCGGGGACAGGACAAGAGACCCAGTACTTC.

Only a few counts were recorded for this clonotype. The chain links TRBV24-1 to TRBJ1-2, with D uncertain. V lost 0 bases, J lost 4 bases, and 26 bases lay in between. This CDR3 has 20 residues. CDR1 and CDR2 from the germline V gene are KGHDR and SFDVKD. The CDR3 DNA reads TGTGCCACCAGTGATTTGCAAAAAATGGGGTCGGGTCGGCTATTCTATGGCTACACCTTC. Protein: CATSDLQKMGSGRLFYGYTF.